Presented here are 30 T cell receptor beta chains from one specimen sequenced in a study of cytomegalovirus exposure and HLA in healthy donors. TCRdb's copy holds only in-frame clones and misses some; the assay was immunoSEQ multiplex PCR. The sample lists 130,000 or so clones; roughly 90% were seen once. Sequencing was carried out using PBMCs. The source of these receptors is a man aged 25 to 45 in good health and CMV-seronegative.

V and J are TRBV5-1 and TRBJ2-7; perhaps TRBD2 as D (7 bases). V lost 2 bases, J lost 0 bases, and 12 bases lay in between. The CDR3 spans 15 residues. Per the germline V gene, CDR1 is SGHRS and CDR2 is YFSETQ. CDR3 region: CASSFEGGTSYEQYF. The CDR3 DNA follows: TGCGCCAGCAGCTTTGAGGGGGGGACCTCCTACGAGCAGTACTTC.

This chain uses TRBV7-8 with TRBJ2-2; the D gene is possibly TRBD2 (5 bases). The germline gives CDR1 SGHVS, CDR2 FQNEAQ. Trimming took 3 bases from V and 5 from J, leaving 10 bases between them. This CDR3 region has 14 residues. The chain's CDR3 is CASSLRESTGELFF. The CDR3 DNA follows: TGTGCCAGCAGCTTGAGGGAGAGTACCGGGGAGCTGTTTTTT.

This chain joins TRBV14 and TRBJ1-1; D call uncertain. The CDR3 is made up of 14 amino acids. Germline V lookup: CDR1 SGHDN, CDR2 FVKESK. V was trimmed by 1 base and J by 5 bases, leaving 11 bases between them. The CDR3: CASSQGPRETEAFF. The CDR3, as DNA: TGTGCCAGCAGCCAAGGTCCTAGAGAGACTGAAGCTTTCTTT.

To note about this clone: Other DNA sequences in this sample translate to the same CDR3. CDR3 in DNA: TGTGCCAGCAGCCCGGGACAGTACTACGAGCAGTACTTC. It codes for CASSPGQYYEQYF. The rearrangement links TRBV27 to TRBJ2-7; 7 nucleotides align to TRBD1. Germline V lookup: CDR1 MNHEY, CDR2 SMNVEV (reference sequence). CDR3 length: 13 residues. V dropped 6 bases and J dropped 3; count of bases not matched to a gene: 5.

The DNA of the CDR3 is TGTGCCAGCAGCTCGCTGGGGGCGTACAGGGAGACCCAGTACTTC. Residues: CASSSLGAYRETQYF. The gene calls are TRBV11-2 and TRBJ2-5; D possibly corresponds to TRBD1 (6 bases). In germline, CDR1 is SGHAT, CDR2 FQNNGV. The CDR3 runs to 15 residues. Trimming took 4 bases from V and 5 from J, leaving 17 bases between them.

This chain links TRBV6-1 with TRBJ2-7, with TRBD1 identical over 9 bases. Germline CDR1 reads MNHNS; CDR2 reads SASEGT. V trimming: 5 bases; J trimming: 5 bases; junction bases outside the gene matches: 10. The CDR3 is 15 amino acids. CDR3 in DNA: TGTGCCAGCAGTACACAGGGGGCGGCTGTCGACGAGCAGTACTTC. Encoded protein: CASSTQGAAVDEQYF.

This clone was found once. The chain employs TRBV28 and TRBJ1-2; TRBD1 matches at 8 bases. Losses at the gene ends were 6 bases for V and 3 bases for J; bases not matched to a gene: 9. The CDR3 length is 15 residues. Germline CDR1 and CDR2: MDHEN and SYDVKM. This CDR3 is CASSPGQGVYYGYTF. CDR3 bases: TGTGCCAGCAGCCCCGGACAGGGTGTTTACTATGGCTACACCTTC.

V gene TRBV13 combines with J gene TRBJ2-3, with a weak D call TRBD2 (5 bases). This CDR3 is 12 amino acids long. The V end was cut by 0 bases, the J end by 10 bases, with 8 bases between. CDR1 PRHDT and CDR2 FYEKMQ come from the germline V gene (reference sequence). CDR3: CASSLGWEPQYF. CDR3 nucleotides: TGTGCCAGCAGCTTAGGTTGGGAGCCGCAGTATTTT.

The rearrangement uses TRBV5-1 and TRBJ2-1, with TRBD1 identical over 7 bases. Germline V gene data show CDR1 as SGHRS and CDR2 as YFSETQ. The CDR3 runs 15 residues. V lost 0 bases, J lost 5 bases, and 5 bases stayed unmatched. The CDR3 region has the DNA TGCGCCAGCAGCTTGGTCGGACAGGCCCACAATGAGCAGTTCTTC. Translation gives CASSLVGQAHNEQFF.

The V gene is TRBV11-1, the J gene TRBJ2-3; D remains ambiguous. The CDR3 spans 14 residues. Germline CDR1 SGHAT, CDR2 FQDESV (reference sequence). The germline V and J ends were trimmed by 1 base and 0 bases, with 5 bases remaining between them. CDR3 in amino acids: CASSLGVSTDTQYF. The CDR3 DNA reads TGTGCCAGCAGCTTAGGAGTTAGCACAGATACGCAGTATTTT.

The CDR3 loop reads CASSGLAGEADTQYF. CDR3 DNA: TGTGCCAGCAGCGGACTAGCGGGGGAAGCAGATACGCAGTATTTT. V and J are TRBV7-2 and TRBJ2-3; 13 bases are a match to TRBD2. V lost 5 bases to trimming and J lost 4 bases; unmatched junction nucleotides: 3. Germline-derived CDR1 and CDR2 are SGHTA and FQGNSA. This CDR3 has 15 residues.

The rearrangement links TRBV5-4 to TRBJ2-5, with D maybe TRBD1 (6 bases). Germline loops: CDR1 SGHNT, CDR2 YYREEE (reference sequence). The V end lost 1 base, the J end lost 2 bases, and 9 bases lay between the germline ends. This CDR3 spans 14 amino acids. The CDR3 DNA reads as TGTGCCAGCAGCTTGCGACAGGTTCAAGAGACCCAGTACTTC. Translating it yields CASSLRQVQETQYF.

CDR3 amino acids: CASSPGAFPGNTIYF. As DNA, the CDR3 is TGTGCCAGCAGTCCTGGGGCCTTCCCTGGAAACACCATATATTTT. This chain links TRBV27 with TRBJ1-3; a weak D match, TRBD1 (5 bases). The germline V and J ends were trimmed by 5 bases and 2 bases, with 13 bases remaining between them. This CDR3 spans 15 amino acids. From germline, CDR1 is MNHEY and CDR2 SMNVEV (reference sequence).

The rearrangement joins TRBV4-2 to TRBJ1-4; no firm D call. CDR1 is LGHNA and CDR2 is YNFKEQ in the germline V gene. The V and J ends lost 0 bases and 5 bases respectively, with 10 bases between them. The CDR3 runs 15 residues. The CDR3 region has the DNA TGTGCCAGCAGCCAAGATCTAGTAACAAATGAAAAACTGTTTTTT. Translated, it gives CASSQDLVTNEKLFF.

This chain joins TRBV19 and TRBJ2-1; tentatively, D is TRBD1 (6 bases). The germline V and J ends were trimmed by 7 bases and 0 bases, with 13 bases remaining between them. CDR1 and CDR2 (germline): LNHDA, SQIVND (reference sequence). This CDR3 region has 15 residues. The CDR3 sequence: CASTLDSASYNEQFF. As DNA, the CDR3 is TGTGCCAGTACCCTGGACAGTGCCTCCTACAATGAGCAGTTCTTC.

Only one count was recorded for this clone. Other DNA sequences in this specimen translate into the identical CDR3. The rearrangement links TRBV6-6 to TRBJ1-2; D remains unclear. Between the trimmed V and J ends, which lost 6 bases and 3 bases, there was a span of 5 bases. The V gene's germline CDR1 is MNHNY and CDR2 SVGAGI (reference sequence). The CDR3 is made up of 11 amino acids. The CDR3 loop is CASSPDYGYTF. Written as DNA, the CDR3 is TGTGCCAGCAGCCCCGACTATGGCTACACCTTC.

The chain uses TRBV28 and TRBJ2-5; D may be TRBD1 (6 bases). The CDR3 has 15 amino acids. V lost 6 bases to trimming and J lost 0 bases, with 14 bases between them. Germline CDR1 reads MDHEN; CDR2 reads SYDVKM. The CDR3 nucleotides read TGTGCCAGCAGCTACGACAGGCTATACCAAGAGACCCAGTACTTC. Translated, it gives CASSYDRLYQETQYF.

This clone was recorded once. At one boundary the junction diverges from the germline segment, which might be a read error. The chain combines TRBV5-1 with TRBJ1-4; D gene ambiguous. CDR1 and CDR2 (germline): SGHRS, YFSETQ. The CDR3 runs 13 residues. CDR3 sequence: CASRLAGGEKLFF. The CDR3 coding sequence is TGCGCCAGCAGGTTGGCAGGAGGAGAAAAACTGTTTTTT.

V usage is TRBV6-5 and J usage is TRBJ2-1, with 14 positions matching TRBD2. This CDR3 has 15 residues. J gave up 8 bases and V 7 bases, and 7 bases lay outside the gene matches. Germline V gene sequence: CDR1 MNHEY, CDR2 SVGAGI. CDR3 bases: TGTGCCAGCACCAGACTAGCGGGGGGGCTCGATGAGCAGTTCTTC. This sequence encodes CASTRLAGGLDEQFF.

The V and J genes are TRBV19 and TRBJ1-1, with 10 nucleotides matching TRBD1. The CDR3 consists of 15 residues. Germline V gene data show CDR1 as LNHDA and CDR2 as SQIVND (reference sequence). V lost 8 bases and J lost 1; bases outside the gene matches: 7. CDR3 region: CASEGQGEWNTEAFF. The DNA for the CDR3 is TGTGCCAGTGAAGGACAGGGGGAGTGGAACACTGAAGCTTTCTTT.

The V gene is TRBV6-5, the J gene TRBJ2-7, with a weak D call TRBD2 (5 bases). Germline CDR1 MNHEY, CDR2 SVGAGI. The ends were cut back, 4 bases at V and 2 bases at J, with 15 bases in the middle. CDR3 size: 15 residues. The CDR3: CASSSAWTGAYEQYF. The CDR3 region has the DNA TGTGCCAGCAGTTCCGCGTGGACCGGGGCCTACGAGCAGTACTTC.

The V gene is TRBV11-1, the J gene TRBJ1-4, with 7 nucleotides matching TRBD1. J gave up 5 bases and V 5 bases, and 2 bases lay outside the gene matches. Germline V gene sequence: CDR1 SGHAT, CDR2 FQDESV (reference sequence). The CDR3 runs 13 residues. This chain's CDR3 is CASSRGQNEKLFF. Written as DNA, the CDR3 is TGTGCCAGCAGCCGGGGACAGAATGAAAAACTGTTTTTT.

Written as DNA, the CDR3 is TGTGCCAGCAGCCTAAAGACAGGGGTCGACACTGAAGCTTTCTTT. It is translated as CASSLKTGVDTEAFF. The V call is TRBV9, the J call TRBJ1-1; 8 bases line up with TRBD1. The J segment lost 3 bases and the V segment lost 4 bases, leaving 8 bases of the junction unmatched. CDR1 and CDR2 (germline): SGDLS, YYNGEE. This CDR3 is 15 amino acids long.

The chain has TRBV6-5 and TRBJ2-7; 8 bases fit TRBD1. This CDR3 spans 14 amino acids. V shed 5 bases, J shed 2 bases, and the junction held 5 bases outside the gene matches. CDR1 and CDR2 (germline): MNHEY, SVGAGI. Written as DNA, the CDR3 is TGTGCCAGCAGTAAGACAGGGGCGGCCTACGAGCAGTACTTC. Translated, it gives CASSKTGAAYEQYF.

The chain has TRBV28 and TRBJ1-1, with D unclear. In germline, CDR1 is MDHEN, CDR2 SYDVKM. This CDR3 is 14 amino acids long. Trimming pared 5 bases from V and 1 base from J, leaving 11 bases between. CDR3 bases: TGTGCCAGCAGTCGCCTTTCAGAGAACACTGAAGCTTTCTTT. This encodes CASSRLSENTEAFF.

CDR3 DNA: TGTGCCAGCAGCCTCACGGGACAGGGTAATTCACCCCTCCACTTT. Translating gives CASSLTGQGNSPLHF. The chain is built from TRBV5-6 and TRBJ1-6, with 9 bases aligning to TRBD1. This CDR3 contains 15 residues. The germline V gene has CDR1 SGHDT and CDR2 YYEEEE. Unmatched junction bases numbered 5, after V lost 4 bases and J lost 6 bases. The full variable domain, with the rest looked up from reference TRBV5-6 and TRBJ1-6, is DAGVTQSPTHLIKTRGQQVTLRCSPKSGHDTVSWYQQALGQGPQFIFQYYEEEERQRGNFPDRFSGHQFPNYSSELNVNALLLGDSALYLCASSLTGQGNSPLHFGNGTRLTVT.

The J gene is TRBJ2-3, the V gene TRBV19; 10 bases line up with TRBD2. The CDR3 contains 16 residues. J gave up 3 bases and V 5 bases, and 8 bases lay outside the gene matches. Per germline, CDR1 LNHDA and CDR2 SQIVND (reference sequence). CDR3 coding DNA: TGTGCCAGTAGTCTGATCCTAGCGGGGGATACAGATACGCAGTATTTT. As protein: CASSLILAGDTDTQYF.

The chain uses TRBV6-5 and TRBJ1-1; 7 nucleotides line up with TRBD1. The CDR3 extends over 14 amino acids. V shed 0 bases, J shed 5 bases, and the junction held 3 bases outside the gene matches. Germline CDR1 reads MNHEY; CDR2 reads SVGAGI. CDR3 region: CASSYSTGWTEAFF. In nucleotides, the CDR3 is TGTGCCAGCAGTTACTCGACAGGGTGGACTGAAGCTTTCTTT.

The CDR3 is CASSVDRGRYYGYTF. CDR3 nucleotide sequence: TGTGCCAGCAGCGTCGACAGGGGGCGTTACTATGGCTACACCTTC. V gene TRBV7-2 combines with J gene TRBJ1-2; 10 nucleotides agree with TRBD1. J gave up 3 bases and V 5 bases, and 6 bases lay outside the gene matches. The germline CDR1 and CDR2 sequences are SGHTA and FQGNSA. CDR3 length: 15 amino acids.

The chain uses TRBV7-3 and TRBJ2-1; 9 nucleotides align to TRBD1. The V segment lost 2 bases and the J segment 4 bases; nucleotides outside the gene matches: 0. Germline loops: CDR1 SGHTA, CDR2 FQGTGA. CDR3 length equals 14 residues. CDR3 DNA sequence: TGTGCCAGCAGCTTAGGGACAGGGTACAATGAGCAGTTCTTC. Translated: CASSLGTGYNEQFF.